These T cell receptor beta chains were read from a single sample in a study of cytomegalovirus exposure and HLA in healthy donors. TCRdb's table, derived via immunoSEQ multiplex PCR, lists solely in-frame clones and lacks some. The sample lists 90,000 or so clones, 77% occurring once. The sequencing sample was made of PBMCs. All receptors come from a boy aged 5-17 years in good health and CMV-seronegative. CDR3s include the opening cysteine and the closing phenylalanine or tryptophan. The size of a clone is reported for some rows only, either as once, few or many, or as a class for expanded clones.

v_gene	j_gene	abundance	CDR3aa
TRBV28	TRBJ1-5	NA	CASTPATGSHQPQHF
TRBV19	TRBJ1-2	NA	CASSIVSSNYGYTF
TRBV30	TRBJ2-4	NA	CAWSQGADIQYF
TRBV6-1	TRBJ1-2	NA	CASSDRNYGYTF
TRBV7-8	TRBJ2-7	NA	CASSFRDRSYEQYF
TRBV6-1	TRBJ2-6	NA	CASSRGSGANVLTF
TRBV28	TRBJ1-1	once	CASRLSQGVGTEAFF
TRBV10-3	TRBJ2-1	NA	CAISESTGATNEQFF
TRBV7-6	TRBJ1-2	NA	CASSSGQTKAINYGYTF
TRBV11-3	TRBJ2-3	NA	CASSLRQGAGDTQYF
TRBV10-1	TRBJ2-3	NA	CASSDTGGDTQYF
TRBV13	TRBJ2-1	NA	CASRIAGRDNEQFF
TRBV27	TRBJ2-7	once	CASSTPGQGYEQYF
TRBV30	TRBJ2-7	few	CAWSVPQRGGSYEQYF
TRBV29-1	TRBJ2-3	NA	CSARAGGSTDTQYF
TRBV2	TRBJ1-5	NA	CASSGQGYQPQHF
TRBV29-1	TRBJ2-3	NA	CSSQGLGADTQYF
TRBV7-9	TRBJ2-1	NA	CASSRRRDREYNEQFF
TRBV7-9	TRBJ1-2	NA	CASTQSETGDGYTF
TRBV4-1	TRBJ2-1	NA	CASSQLPRYNEQFF
TRBV6-4	TRBJ1-6	NA	CASSPGTGGESPLHF
TRBV30	TRBJ2-7	NA	CAWSPFPSYEQYF
TRBV2	TRBJ2-3	NA	CASSLRTGGADTQYF
TRBV28	TRBJ1-2	NA	CASSFTGSWDGYTF
TRBV28	TRBJ1-5	NA	CASSGDRGYNQPQHF
TRBV30	TRBJ1-5	NA	CAWRDTGTGGIQPQHF
TRBV28	TRBJ1-1	NA	CASNLQGGSTEAFF
TRBV6-5	TRBJ2-7	NA	CASSYSSDSSYEQYF
TRBV2	TRBJ2-1	NA	CASSGELAAWGEQFF
TRBV5-1	TRBJ2-1	NA	CASSLVAGPSYNEQFF
TRBV7-8	TRBJ2-6	once	CASSLVTGAGANVLTF
TRBV10-3	TRBJ2-1	NA	CAISALAGESSDNEQFF
TRBV30	TRBJ1-6	NA	CALRAHLNSPLHF
TRBV28	TRBJ2-1	NA	CASRPSAGAYNEQFF
TRBV6-5	TRBJ2-5	NA	CASSPPAVETQYF
TRBV4-2	TRBJ2-3	once	CASSQDSGTSKGTQYF
TRBV7-6	TRBJ2-1	NA	CASSEKTSGASYNEQFF
TRBV2	TRBJ2-7	NA	CASSFPVGTGGSYEQYF
TRBV5-1	TRBJ2-5	NA	CASSPYGETQYF
TRBV30	TRBJ2-1	NA	CAWSGSNEQFF
TRBV6-1	TRBJ2-7	NA	CASSVGFGDRDYEQYF
TRBV15	TRBJ1-6	NA	CATRVTGVNSPLHF
TRBV2	TRBJ2-3	NA	CASSVWRGTTDTQYF
TRBV16	TRBJ2-1	NA	CASSSLGLAGGPGSDEQFF
TRBV9	TRBJ2-1	NA	CASSGTGLNEQFF
TRBV10-3	TRBJ1-5	NA	CAIRLRWGGNQPQHF